This TCR beta chain is from a study of shared clonotypes between healthy human individuals. TCRdb keeps only in-frame clones here, not all; method: immunoSEQ multiplex PCR. Of roughly 490,000 clones in the sample, over 65% were seen once. V gave up 3 bases and J gave up 2 bases; unmatched junction bases: 7. Germline V gene lookup returns CDR1 SGDLS and CDR2 YYNGEE. The CDR3 has 15 residues. The sample was PBMCs. The chain links TRBV9 to TRBJ2-7; 8 bases are a match to TRBD1. The receptor was derived from a woman between 40 and 55 years old in good health. Some clones in this sample may be carry-over from other donors' samples. The CDR3 region has the DNA TGTGCCAGCAGCGCCGGACAGGGTATTGCCTACGAGCAGTACTTC. Translated, it gives CASSAGQGIAYEQYF.